These T cell receptor beta chains were read from a single sample in a study of sequential checkpoint blockade in melanoma. The protocol was immunoSEQ multiplex PCR, while the TCRdb copy is restricted to in-frame clones and leaves out a portion. The sample gives roughly 4,700 clones, over 30% of which show up once; approximately 12% is in the top ten. The material was tumor tissue (inferred from file names), obtained from a patient given nivolumab and ipilimumab in sequence. These receptors all stem from a human donor with melanoma. Both conserved end residues are part of each CDR3. The D gene is left open where the match is weak. A clone size is listed for some rows: how often the clone was seen (once, few, many), or a class if it is expanded.

J	D	V	size	DNA	CDR3
TRBJ1-5	TRBD1	TRBV9	.	TGTGCCAGCAGTGGACAGGGCCGGGCTCAGCCCCAGCATTTT	CASSGQGRAQPQHF
TRBJ2-5	.	TRBV30	few	TGTGCCTGGAGCCCCCCTGTCGAGACCCAGTACTTC	CAWSPPVETQYF
TRBJ2-5	.	TRBV30	.	TGTGCCTGGATGGGGACCGAAGAGACCCAGTACTTC	CAWMGTEETQYF
TRBJ1-3	.	TRBV15	.	TGTGCCACCAGCAAAGGGGCATTCTCTGGAAACACCATATATTTT	CATSKGAFSGNTIYF
TRBJ1-2	.	TRBV4-1	few	TGCGCCAGCAGCCAAGAGGTAACCAGCCGCTATGGCTACACCTTC	CASSQEVTSRYGYTF
TRBJ2-5	TRBD1	TRBV9	few	TGTGCCAGCAGCGTAGGTTGGACAGGAGAAGAGACCCAGTACTTC	CASSVGWTGEETQYF
TRBJ1-6	TRBD1	TRBV6-8	.	TGTGCCAGCAGTGTCGGACAGGGGATCACCCTCCACTTT	CASSVGQGITLHF
TRBJ2-4	TRBD1	TRBV6-8	medium-sized	TGTGCCAGCACCATCCAGGGGGTCGCCAAAAACATTCAGTACTTC	CASTIQGVAKNIQYF
TRBJ2-2	.	TRBV25-1	medium-sized	TGTGCCAGCAGTGTGTCCCCCGGGGAGCTGTTTTTT	CASSVSPGELFF
TRBJ1-4	.	TRBV11-3	medium-sized	TGTGCCAGCAGCGGACAGCTAGCAACTAATGAAAAACTGTTTTTT	CASSGQLATNEKLFF
TRBJ2-3	TRBD1	TRBV11-3	medium-sized	TGTGCCAGCAGCCTGGGACAGGTTTTGTCAGATACGCAGTATTTT	CASSLGQVLSDTQYF
TRBJ1-1	TRBD1	TRBV11-3	many	TGTGCCAGCAGCTTGTTCCGGGACAGGGCCACTGAAGCTTTCTTT	CASSLFRDRATEAFF
TRBJ1-6	.	TRBV19	few	TGTGCCAGTAGTGGGGACACCCATAATTCACCCCTCCACTTT	CASSGDTHNSPLHF
TRBJ1-2	.	TRBV15	.	TGTGCCACCAGCACGGACAGTAGATTCAACTATGGCTACACCTTC	CATSTDSRFNYGYTF
TRBJ2-7	.	TRBV2	few	TGTGCCAGCGGGCGAGAGAGGACTCACGAGCAGTACTTC	CASGRERTHEQYF
TRBJ1-4	TRBD1	TRBV25-1	.	TGTGCCAGCAGTGAAACAGGGGGGGGTGAAAAACTGTTTTTT	CASSETGGGEKLFF
TRBJ1-5	TRBD1	TRBV6-8	medium-sized	TGTGCCAGCAGTGATCAAGACAGGGTCAATCAGCCCCAGCATTTT	CASSDQDRVNQPQHF
TRBJ2-5	.	TRBV6-8	.	TGTGCCAGCAGTTCGAGTTTTAGGACAGAGAATCAAGAGACCCAGTACTTC	CASSSSFRTENQETQYF
TRBJ2-5	.	TRBV15	few	TGTGCCACCAGCAGCCGGGACGGACAAGAGACCCAGTACTTC	CATSSRDGQETQYF
TRBJ1-3	.	TRBV9	.	TGTGCCAGCAGTGCCGAAAGGCATGGAAACACCATATATTTT	CASSAERHGNTIYF
TRBJ2-6	.	TRBV30	.	TGTGCCTGGAGTGTACCAGGGTCTGGGGCCAACGTCCTGACTTTC	CAWSVPGSGANVLTF
TRBJ1-6	.	TRBV6-8	few	TGTGCCAGCAGGTCGATTAGTGCGGGAGATAATTCACCCCTCCACTTT	CASRSISAGDNSPLHF
TRBJ2-1	TRBD1	TRBV6-4	.	TGTGCCAGCAGTTTTGGGGGGACAGGGCGGGTCGATGAGCAGTTCTTC	CASSFGGTGRVDEQFF
TRBJ2-1	TRBD2	TRBV18	.	TGTGCCAGCTCACCAAGGTTCGGGGGGGGCGAATCCTACAATGAGCAGTTCTTC	CASSPRFGGGESYNEQFF
TRBJ2-2	TRBD1	TRBV30	.	TGTGCCTGGAGTCCTCGACAGGGGTATGGCACCGGGGAGCTGTTTTTT	CAWSPRQGYGTGELFF
TRBJ1-2	.	TRBV1	medium-sized	TGCGCCAGCAGCCAAGATGTCACAGGCCACGGCTACACCTTC	CASSQDVTGHGYTF
TRBJ2-7	.	TRBV6-8	.	TGTGCCAGCAGTTACCTGGGGCTAGGCGAGCAGTACTTC	CASSYLGLGEQYF
TRBJ1-2	TRBD1	TRBV9	.	TGTGCCAGCAGCGGCGACAGGGGCCAGATGGACACCTTC	CASSGDRGQMDTF
TRBJ2-3	TRBD2	TRBV9	.	TGTGCCAGCAGGCCTGGACTAGCGGGGGCAGATACGCAGTATTTT	CASRPGLAGADTQYF
TRBJ2-1	.	TRBV18	few	TGTGCCAGCTCACCTTATGGACAGATAAATGAGCAGTTCTTC	CASSPYGQINEQFF
TRBJ2-1	.	TRBV7-5	.	TGTGCCAGCAGCTCATCCGGCGGGGGCGCCTACAATGAGCAGTTCTTC	CASSSSGGGAYNEQFF
TRBJ2-3	.	TRBV14	.	TGTGCCAGCAGCCCCTATGGCAGGGGGGCAGATACGCAGTATTTT	CASSPYGRGADTQYF
TRBJ2-5	TRBD2	TRBV5-1	once	TGCGCCAGCAGCTCGCCCCTAGCGGGGGGGGAGACCCAGTACTTC	CASSSPLAGGETQYF
TRBJ1-1	.	TRBV18	.	TGTGCCAGCTCACTAGACAGCGGGGCAGGGGCTTTCTTT	CASSLDSGAGAFF
TRBJ1-1	TRBD1	TRBV11-3	few	TGTGCCAGCAGCACGGGGGGACAGGGAACTGAAGCTTTCTTT	CASSTGGQGTEAFF
TRBJ1-4	.	TRBV11-3	medium-sized	TGTGCCAGCACCAAGGAGGGAACTAATGAAAAACTGTTTTTT	CASTKEGTNEKLFF
TRBJ1-2	.	TRBV19	.	TGTGCCAGTAGTATGGGCCTAGGGACTTGGAATGGCTACACCTTC	CASSMGLGTWNGYTF
TRBJ2-5	.	TRBV6-8	few	TGTGCCAGCAGTTACAGCGGCAGGCTGAGTCGGGAGACCCAGTACTTC	CASSYSGRLSRETQYF
TRBJ1-3	.	TRBV15	.	TGTGCCACCAGCACCCGATCCGGTACTGGAAACACCATATATTTT	CATSTRSGTGNTIYF
TRBJ2-7	.	TRBV2	.	TGTGCCAGCAGTGAGGCACATAGCTCCTACGAGCAGTACTTC	CASSEAHSSYEQYF
TRBJ2-5	TRBD2	TRBV19	.	TGTGCCAGTAGTCCCCGGTCTAGCGGGGGAGAGACCCAGTACTTC	CASSPRSSGGETQYF
TRBJ2-1	.	TRBV12-5	.	TGTGCTAGTGGTTTGGACGGGGCGGGTAATGAGCAGTTCTTC	CASGLDGAGNEQFF
TRBJ1-6	.	TRBV6-8	few	TGTGCCAGCAGTTTCTTGGGAGTGGATAATTCACCCCTCCACTTT	CASSFLGVDNSPLHF
TRBJ2-5	.	TRBV18	once	TGTGCCAGCTCTCTCCGGGGGGCAGAGACCCAGTACTTC	CASSLRGAETQYF
TRBJ2-1	.	TRBV7-1	few	TGTGCCAGCAGCTGGGAGTTTAGCTCCTACAATGAGCAGTTCTTC	CASSWEFSSYNEQFF